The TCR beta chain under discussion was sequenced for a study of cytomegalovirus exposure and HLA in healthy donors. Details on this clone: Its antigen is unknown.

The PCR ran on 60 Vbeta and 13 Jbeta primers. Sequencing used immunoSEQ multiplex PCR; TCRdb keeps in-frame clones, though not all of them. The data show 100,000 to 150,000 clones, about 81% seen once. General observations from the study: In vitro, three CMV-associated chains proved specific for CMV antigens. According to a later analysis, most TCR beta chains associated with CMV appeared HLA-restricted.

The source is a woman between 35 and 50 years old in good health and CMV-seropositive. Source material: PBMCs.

CDR3 nucleotide sequence: TGTGCCACCAGTCGGACAGGTCTCTACGAGCAGTACTTC. Amino acids: CATSRTGLYEQYF. The chain uses TRBV15 and TRBJ2-7; the match to TRBD1 covers 7 bases. The CDR3 consists of 13 residues. V trimming: 6 bases; J trimming: 3 bases; junction bases outside the gene matches: 5. CDR1 is LNHNV, CDR2 YYDKDF, per germline (reference sequence).